The 7 T cell receptor beta chains below all came from one sample that was sequenced in a study of identical twins. Each CDR3 protein is one row after TCRdb ran MiXCR on the 5' RACE reads. The sample includes hundreds of thousands of distinct CDR3 sequences, more than 20% of them seen just once. Separately, the same data were catalogued under a study of yellow fever vaccine responses in identical twins.

The specimen sequenced was CD4+ T cells sorted from blood. Source of these receptors: a woman under 30 in good health.

In this sample, this clonotype turned up many times. The V gene is TRBV7-8, the J gene TRBJ2-1; D is possibly TRBD1 (5 bases). Trimming removed 2 bases from V and 3 bases from J, with 11 bases in between. The CDR3 is 15 amino acids. In germline, CDR1 is SGHVS, CDR2 FQNEAQ. The CDR3 spells CASSLNRNNYNEQFF. In nucleotides, the CDR3 is TGTGCCAGCAGCTTAAACAGGAATAACTACAATGAGCAGTTCTTC.

This clonotype was recorded once. DNA of the CDR3: TGTGCCAGCAGCCGCGGACTAGCGGGAGGGCCTTGGACCAAAAACATTCAGTACTTC. It encodes CASSRGLAGGPWTKNIQYF. V and J are TRBV12-3 or TRBV12-4 and TRBJ2-4, with 15 bases fitting TRBD2. The CDR3 length is 19 residues. V shed 6 bases and J 2 bases; nucleotides not matched to a gene: 11.

The chain couples TRBV5-4 to TRBJ2-3; D is ambiguous. The CDR3 has 14 amino acids. Germline assignment: CDR1 SGHNT and CDR2 YYREEE (reference sequence). The V and J ends lost 2 bases and 3 bases respectively, with 10 bases between them. The CDR3 reads CASSFNSRTDTQYF. The DNA for the CDR3 is TGTGCCAGCAGCTTTAACAGCAGGACAGATACGCAGTATTTT.

The chain employs TRBV5-1 and TRBJ2-5; D is perhaps TRBD2 (6 bases). The CDR3 extends over 15 amino acids. CDR1 and CDR2 from the germline V gene are SGHRS and YFSETQ. The V and J ends lost 4 bases and 5 bases respectively, with 18 bases between them. CDR3 residues: CASSDGGGSGETQYF. The CDR3 DNA sequence: TGCGCCAGCAGCGACGGGGGTGGGTCGGGTGAGACCCAGTACTTC.

Only a few counts were recorded for this clonotype. The J gene is TRBJ2-7, the V gene TRBV5-1, with D perhaps TRBD1 or TRBD2 (6 bases each). Trimming took off 1 base at V and 3 bases at J, with 23 bases between the two ends. Germline V CDR1 and CDR2: SGHRS, YFSETQ. The length of the CDR3 is 18 residues. CDR3 sequence (DNA): TGCGCCAGCAGCTTGAGTAGTCTAGGGGGGATTCGGGACTACGAGCAGTACTTC. Translating gives CASSLSSLGGIRDYEQYF.

The V and J genes are TRBV11-2 and TRBJ2-1; 11 bases are a match to TRBD2. The CDR3 covers 16 residues. Germline V gives CDR1 SGHAT, CDR2 FQNNGV. J lost 6 bases, V lost 5 bases, and 9 bases had no gene match. Here the CDR3 reads CASSLRSSGRANEQFF. CDR3 DNA: TGTGCCAGCAGCCTCCGCAGTAGCGGGAGGGCCAATGAGCAGTTCTTC.

The CDR3 sequence is CASSYERGGSTGELFF. CDR3 in DNA: TGTGCCAGCAGTTACGAACGGGGGGGTAGCACCGGGGAGCTGTTTTTT. This chain joins TRBV6-5 and TRBJ2-2; 8 bases line up with TRBD2. The V gene end was trimmed by 2 bases and the J gene end by 4 bases; junction bases not matched to a gene: 6. The CDR3 has 16 amino acids. Per the germline V gene, CDR1 is MNHEY and CDR2 is SVGAGI.